A selection of T cell receptor beta chains follows, all from one sample in a study of CD8+CD57+ T cells in acquired aplastic anemia. A single record per CDR3 protein comes from TCRdb applying MiXCR to the reads. The sample includes about 190,000 distinct CDR3 sequences, under 55% of them seen just once. The sample consisted of sorted CD4+, CD8+, or CD8+CD57+ T cells (not recorded which) from PBMCs. The receptors originated from a human donor with aplastic anemia. Each CDR3 is given with its conserved first and last residue. D genes are given only for firm matches. Part of the rows lack a size; the others show once, few, many or a class for expanded clones.

clone_size j_call cdr3_length d_call v_call cdr3_nt cdr3_aa
few TRBJ2-7 13 TRBD1 TRBV7-3 TGTGCCAGCAGCGTTACAGGGGGCGGCGAGCAGTACTTC CASSVTGGGEQYF
few TRBJ2-4 16 TRBD1 TRBV27 TGTGCCAGCAGTCCGAAAGGGACAGGCCCCAAAAACATTCAGTACTTC CASSPKGTGPKNIQYF
. TRBJ2-7 13 . TRBV10-3 TGTGCCATCAGCTTGGACGGCTCCTACGAGCAGTACTTC CAISLDGSYEQYF
. TRBJ1-1 16 . TRBV7-2 TGTGCCAGCAGCTCTTGGGGCCGTTCTCATTACACTGAAGCTTTCTTT CASSSWGRSHYTEAFF
. TRBJ1-2 12 . TRBV29-1 TGCAGCGTTGGACAGGAACTTTATGGCTACACCTTC CSVGQELYGYTF
. TRBJ2-3 14 . TRBV9 TGTGCCAGCAGTAGCGGCAGGGGGATGAATACGCAGTATTTT CASSSGRGMNTQYF
many TRBJ2-3 15 TRBD1 TRBV10-3 TGTGCCATCAGGGCTACAGGGGTGACCACAGATACGCAGTATTTT CAIRATGVTTDTQYF
. TRBJ1-6 15 TRBD1 TRBV7-3 TGTGCCAGCAGCCCGTCGACAGGGTTTGATTCACCCCTCCACTTT CASSPSTGFDSPLHF
. TRBJ2-3 14 . TRBV20-1 TGCAGTGCTGGGTTGTTGTTTCCCACAGATACGCAGTATTTT CSAGLLFPTDTQYF
. TRBJ1-2 19 TRBD1 TRBV9 TGTGCCAGCAGCGTAGCTACTGGTCGGGGGACAGAAGCTAACTATGGCTACACCTTC CASSVATGRGTEANYGYTF
. TRBJ1-4 14 . TRBV5-1 TGCGCCAGCAGCTTGAAGAGGGGTGCTGAAAAACTGTTTTTT CASSLKRGAEKLFF
. TRBJ1-1 15 . TRBV9 TGTGCCAGCAGCTCCGGGGGGACCGACCTCGATGAAGCTTTCTTT CASSSGGTDLDEAFF
. TRBJ1-1 12 . TRBV5-4 TGTGCCAGCAGCCCTGGGACCCCCGAAGCTTTCTTT CASSPGTPEAFF
. TRBJ1-2 13 . TRBV20-1 TGCAGTGCTTCCCACACTTGGGACTATGGCTACACCTTC CSASHTWDYGYTF
many TRBJ2-7 15 TRBD1 TRBV15 TGTGCCACCAGCCGAGATCCGGGACAGGGCTACGAGCAGTACTTC CATSRDPGQGYEQYF
many TRBJ1-2 13 . TRBV6-1 TGTGCCAGCAGTGAACACAGGTACTATGGCTACACCTTC CASSEHRYYGYTF
many TRBJ1-2 14 . TRBV20-1 TGCAGTGCTCCTCATTACCCCCACGGTACGGGCTACACCTTC CSAPHYPHGTGYTF
many TRBJ1-2 15 TRBD1 TRBV7-6 TGTGCCAGCAGCTCGGGGACAGGGGAGACCTATGGCTACACCTTC CASSSGTGETYGYTF
few TRBJ1-2 14 . TRBV10-3 TGTGCCATCAGTGAGTCCAGGGAGGACTATGGCTACACCTTC CAISESREDYGYTF
. TRBJ1-5 13 . TRBV6-5 TGTGCCAGCAGTTACAGGTGCGGTCAGCCCCAGCATTTT CASSYRCGQPQHF
many TRBJ1-6 14 . TRBV18 TGTGCCAGCTCCCCGGACAGCCTAAATTCACCCCTCCACTTT CASSPDSLNSPLHF
few TRBJ1-6 16 TRBD1 TRBV24-1 TGTGCCACCAGTGATGCTGGACAGGGAAAGAGTTCACCCCTCCACTTT CATSDAGQGKSSPLHF
. TRBJ2-2 13 . TRBV24-1 TGCGCCACCAGGACAGAGTCCACCGGGGAGCTGTTTTTT CATRTESTGELFF
. TRBJ1-2 16 . TRBV13 TGTGCCAGCAGCCCCCGACAGACACTCATTAACTATGGCTACACCTTC CASSPRQTLINYGYTF
once TRBJ1-2 12 . TRBV29-1 TGCAGCGTTGAAACCGGGATGGGCGGCTACACCTTC CSVETGMGGYTF
. TRBJ1-2 16 TRBD1 TRBV4-3 TGCGCCAGCAGCCAAGTTACGGGACAGGGAGTGGGGGGCTACACCTTC CASSQVTGQGVGGYTF
few TRBJ1-1 13 . TRBV24-1 TGTGCCACAGGGGCCGAGACTAACACTGAAGCTTTCTTT CATGAETNTEAFF
many TRBJ2-7 15 . TRBV15 TGTGCCACCAGCAGAGATTCACTGGGGTTCGGCGAGCAGTACTTC CATSRDSLGFGEQYF
many TRBJ2-3 14 TRBD2 TRBV20-1 TGCAGTGCTAGAGATCGTATAGCGGGAGCTACGCAGTATTTT CSARDRIAGATQYF
. TRBJ2-7 14 . TRBV7-9 TGTGCCAGCAGCTTATTACAGGTTAACTACGAGCAGTACTTC CASSLLQVNYEQYF
. TRBJ2-7 13 TRBD1 TRBV20-1 TGCAGTGCTACCGGGACAGACGCCTACGAGCAGTACTTC CSATGTDAYEQYF
many TRBJ1-5 15 . TRBV24-1 TGTGCCACCAGACAAGGGGGGGGGGGCAATCAGCCCCAGCATTTT CATRQGGGGNQPQHF
. TRBJ2-2 16 . TRBV24-1 TGTGCCACCAGTGATTTGATGGGGGCAATCACCGGGGAGCTGTTTTTT CATSDLMGAITGELFF
many TRBJ1-6 15 TRBD1 TRBV12-3/TRBV12-4 TGTGCCAGCAGCATGACAGGGTCCTCTTTTTCACCCCTCCACTTT CASSMTGSSFSPLHF
many TRBJ1-4 16 . TRBV20-1 TGCAGTGCTAGAGATAGGGGTGGAGCAACTAATGAAAAACTGTTTTTT CSARDRGGATNEKLFF
. TRBJ2-3 13 TRBD1 TRBV7-3 TGTGCCAGCAGCTCAGGGGGCGCCACGACGCAGTATTTT CASSSGGATTQYF
. TRBJ1-1 10 . TRBV7-2 TGTGCCAGCCGGGGGAGTGAAGCTTTCTTT CASRGSEAFF
. TRBJ1-2 10 TRBD1 TRBV10-3 TGTGCCATCAACAGGGGGGGCTACACCTTC CAINRGGYTF
. TRBJ1-1 13 . TRBV19 TGTGCCAGTAGTGGACAAAGTGCGACTGAAGCTTTCTTT CASSGQSATEAFF
. TRBJ2-7 15 . TRBV2 TGTGCCAGCAGTTACCCAGCGGATGACTCCTACGAGCAGTACTTC CASSYPADDSYEQYF
. TRBJ2-7 15 . TRBV10-2 TGCGCCAGCAGTGAGAAATCGAGGGGAGTCTACGAGCAGTACTTC CASSEKSRGVYEQYF
many TRBJ2-1 14 . TRBV27 TGTGCCAGCAGTTTGGCCCAAGCCTACAATGAGCAGTTCTTC CASSLAQAYNEQFF
few TRBJ2-7 14 . TRBV6-2/TRBV6-3 TGTGCCAGCAGTTATGTTGGCTATTCCTACGAGCAGTACTTC CASSYVGYSYEQYF
few TRBJ2-1 13 TRBD2 TRBV25-1 TGTGCCAGCAGTTCGGGGGGGCTCAATGAGCAGTTCTTC CASSSGGLNEQFF
. TRBJ2-3 17 TRBD2 TRBV6-1 TGTGCCAGCCAACCCCACCCTATAGCGGGACCCACAGATACGCAGTATTTT CASQPHPIAGPTDTQYF
few TRBJ1-4 13 TRBD1 TRBV15 TGTGCCACCAGCACGGACAGGGTTGAAAAACTGTTTTTT CATSTDRVEKLFF